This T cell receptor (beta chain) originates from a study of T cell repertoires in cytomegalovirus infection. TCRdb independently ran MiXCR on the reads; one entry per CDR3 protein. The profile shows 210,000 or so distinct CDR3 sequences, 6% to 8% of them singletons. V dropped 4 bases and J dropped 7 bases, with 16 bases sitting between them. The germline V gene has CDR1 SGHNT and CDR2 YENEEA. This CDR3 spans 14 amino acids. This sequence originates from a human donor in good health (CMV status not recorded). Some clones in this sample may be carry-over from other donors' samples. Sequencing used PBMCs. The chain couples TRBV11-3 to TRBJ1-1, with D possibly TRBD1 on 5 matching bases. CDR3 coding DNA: TGTGCCAGCAGCTCCGGACCGCTGGGGGGTGAAGCTTTCTTT. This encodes CASSSGPLGGEAFF.